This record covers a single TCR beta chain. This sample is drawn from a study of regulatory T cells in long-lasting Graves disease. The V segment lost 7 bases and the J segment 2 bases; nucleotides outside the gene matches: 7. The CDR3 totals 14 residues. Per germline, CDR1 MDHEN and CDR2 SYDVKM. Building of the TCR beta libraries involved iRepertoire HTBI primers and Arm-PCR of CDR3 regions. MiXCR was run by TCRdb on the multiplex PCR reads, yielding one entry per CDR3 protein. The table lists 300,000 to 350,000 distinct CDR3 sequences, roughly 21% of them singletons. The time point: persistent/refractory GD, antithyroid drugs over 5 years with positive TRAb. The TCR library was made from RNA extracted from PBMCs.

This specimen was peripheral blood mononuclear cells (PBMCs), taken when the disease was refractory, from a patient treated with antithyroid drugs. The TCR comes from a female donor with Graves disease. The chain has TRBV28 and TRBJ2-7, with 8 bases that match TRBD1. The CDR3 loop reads CASTTRDRPYEQYF. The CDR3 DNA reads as TGTGCCAGCACCACGCGGGACAGGCCCTACGAGCAGTACTTC.